This T cell receptor (beta chain) was recorded in a study of immune evolution from preneoplasia to lung adenocarcinoma. The germline V gene encodes CDR1 SGHTS and CDR2 YDEGEE. V trimming: 0 bases; J trimming: 5 bases; junction bases outside the gene matches: 13. This CDR3 spans 19 amino acids. The method was immunoSEQ multiplex PCR; TCRdb's version includes in-frame clones alone and lacks a portion of them. The sample contains about 14,000 clones, roughly 87% of which appear only once. This receptor was obtained from a donor at least 70 years old with lung adenocarcinoma. The chain combines TRBV5-8 with TRBJ2-5; 13 bases map to TRBD2. Sequenced input: FFPE lung adenocarcinoma in situ tissue. The CDR3 coding sequence is TGTGCCAGCAGCTTGGGGGGCGGACTAGCGGGAGCGTCTACGGAGACCCAGTACTTC. Translating it yields CASSLGGGLAGASTETQYF. Together with reference TRBV5-8 and TRBJ2-5, the CDR3 gives the full variable domain: EAGVTQSPTHLIKTRGQQATLRCSPISGHTSVYWYQQALGLGLQFLLWYDEGEERNRGNFPPRFSGRQFPNYSSELNVNALELEDSALYLCASSLGGGLAGASTETQYFGPGTRLLVL.